Sequencing of this T cell receptor (beta chain) was carried out in a study of T cells in Graves' hyperthyroidism and ophthalmopathy (dated by TCRdb to the late 2010s). Describing the broader study: To identify distinguishing TCR V-J signatures, a discovery cohort of about 100 patients was used, comprising some 45 with Graves' ophthalmopathy and around 60 with stable Graves' hyperthyroidism. Prospective prediction of ophthalmopathy was tested in an independent validation cohort consisting of some 20 hyperthyroidism patients and 17 patients who later progressed to ophthalmopathy. For training and testing, the 80 to 100 patients in the discovery cohort were randomly divided in a 7:3 ratio. In addition, the study compared T-cell repertoires in thyroid tissue and in blood from roughly six Graves' hyperthyroidism patients. After sampling, hyperthyroidism patients received methimazole starting at 30 mg daily, and ophthalmopathy patients received high-dose intravenous methylprednisolone. TCR Vbeta CDR3 sequencing of approximately 140 peripheral blood samples (43 ophthalmopathy, over 70 hyperthyroidism and approximately 17 progressor patients) is reported in the paper.

Overall results and qualifications from the work: A 13 V-J signature model separated ophthalmopathy from stable hyperthyroidism, with around 88% sensitivity and 81% to 83% specificity in cross-validation and 80%/75% in testing. In validation, the model predicted progression to ophthalmopathy a median of 6.5 months before onset, with roughly 68% sensitivity and more than 72% specificity. Blood samples also contained most of the expanded thyroid clonotypes (frequency above 0.001), which suggests that blood repertoires may reflect thyroid immune responses. Sample size was not statistically predetermined, and blinding of investigators to group allocation was not performed.

The TCR beta CDR3 regions were amplified from RNA transcripts. For the first round of RT-PCR on the TCR CDR3, the HTBI primer set was used together with the Qiagen OneStep RT-PCR kit. Libraries were constructed in a second round of multiplex PCR, after which size selection and purification were carried out. The libraries were sequenced on an Illumina HiSeq2000 using paired-end 100 bp reads. In the authors' own workflow: SOAPnuke was used to process the raw data, removing reads that contained adapters or uncalled bases, had a mean Phred below 15, or lacked an exact match to the constant primer or identifier. COPE v1.2.5 was used to merge the high-quality paired reads, and each unique nucleotide sequence was defined as a clonotype. MiTCR v1.1 was used to align the clonotypes against IMGT TRBV, TRBD and TRBJ reference segments. Only V-J combinations with frequency above 0.0001, covering approximately 99% of repertoires, were analysed. A TCS score was defined as the ratio of F50 (clonal expansion) to E x V (chaos), with BLOSUM62-based TCRdist applied between CDR3 peptides within each V-J. Welch's t-statistics and random forest reduced approximately 520 V-J features to 13, which were used in a naive Bayes classifier (R e1071). Using fastp trimming at Q25 and MiXCR clonotype assembly, TCRdb reanalyzed the public sequencing data and kept in-frame beta chains. Each entry is one CDR3 protein sequence, shown with its most common DNA and genes. These V and J calls rely on TCRdb rather than the paper's analysis. This sample has some 600,000 distinct CDR3 sequences in its table, and around 42% of those were observed once. About 7.8% of the sample is held by the ten biggest clonotypes.

The germline V gene supplies CDR1 ENHRY and CDR2 SYGVKD. From the cysteine up to the phenylalanine, the CDR3 has a length of 18 residues. Only the CDR3 DNA stays, 54 bases, in frame from base 1. The germline V and J ends show losses of 6 bases and 1 base respectively, and no gene match explains 8 bases of the junction. The table lists this clonotype with a few counts. Its antigen specificity is not known. The input lacks base qualities; no much larger clone sits a single base away. Stable Graves' hyperthyroidism was defined as no progression to ophthalmopathy during 18 months of follow-up. The hyperthyroidism patients were between 18 and 65 years old and newly diagnosed, with a disease duration of less than 2 months. Patients with uncontrolled infections, other autoimmune diseases, pregnancy or lactation were excluded. Diagnoses were based on clinical symptoms, serum thyroxine and TRAb, thyroid ultrasound and orbital computed tomography. Trizol reagent was used to extract total RNA, and RNA quality was then checked on an Agilent 2100 Bioanalyzer.

Rearrangement joined TRBV10-3 to TRBJ2-6, with 11 middle bases fitting TRBD1. Material: peripheral blood or thyroid tissue (not recorded which). The TCR comes from a young woman with Graves' hyperthyroidism. Donor details come from another sample of the same person, matched by shared clones. The CDR3 reads as follows: CAIRDPGTGGSGANVLTF. The sequence in DNA is TGTGCCATCAGGGACCCCGGGACAGGGGGGTCTGGGGCCAACGTCCTGACTTTC.